This T cell receptor beta chain originates from a study of CD8 T cells in ankylosing spondylitis. General study findings and limits: According to the report, clones linked to the disease were significantly enriched in matched synovial fluid samples taken from ankylosing spondylitis patients. Several of the motif variants were reported before in synovial fluid and blood from reactive arthritis. A motif of several highly homologous TCR beta variants was seen as apparently characteristic of ankylosing spondylitis blood. The disease-linked clones had a CD8+ phenotype and low blood frequencies.

In this sample, this clonotype turned up many times. Antigen specificity is unknown. Using quantitative 5'-RACE with molecular barcodes, the authors made TCR beta libraries. Via MiXCR, TCRdb re-called the 5' RACE reads, giving one row per CDR3 protein. The data contain around 890,000 distinct CDR3 sequences, 12% of them singletons. V was cut by 2 bases and J by 6 bases, with 11 bases left in between. Looked up from germline, CDR1 is MDHEN and CDR2 is SYDVKM. There are 14 residues in the CDR3. V gene TRBV28 combines with J gene TRBJ1-5; D not certain. Sequenced sample: blood, either unsorted or a sorted T cell fraction (not recorded which). The receptor was isolated from a male donor with ankylosing spondylitis. The CDR3 coding sequence is TGTGCCAGCAGTTTAAGTCAGGCCATTCAGCCCCAGCATTTT. The encoded protein is CASSLSQAIQPQHF. Using reference TRBV28 and TRBJ1-5 for the parts outside the CDR3, the full variable domain is DVKVTQSSRYLVKRTGEKVFLECVQDMDHENMFWYRQDPGLGLRLIYFSYDVKMKEKGDIPEGYSVSREKKERFSLILESASTNQTSMYLCASSLSQAIQPQHFGDGTRLSIL.